These T cell receptor beta chains were read from a single sample in a study of T-cell memory formation after mild COVID-19. Via MiXCR, TCRdb re-called the 5' RACE reads, giving one row per CDR3 protein. The repertoire holds under 250,000 distinct CDR3 sequences, with just over 15% as singletons. Specimen: PBMCs or a T cell subset sorted from them (not recorded which). These receptors were obtained from an adult woman who had mild COVID-19 (a few samples of this study predate the infection). Cell type and time point are not known. Both conserved end residues are part of each CDR3. Each record gives: CDR3 protein, clone size, V gene, CDR3 length, J gene. A row's size may be missing; if present it is once, few, many or a size class.

CDR3aa: CASNIRGAIIEQYF
abundance: NA
v_gene: TRBV13
len: 14
j_gene: TRBJ2-7

CDR3aa: CASSSGQGVREAFF
abundance: few
v_gene: TRBV5-5
len: 14
j_gene: TRBJ1-1

CDR3aa: CASSSDRGEQQYF
abundance: few
v_gene: TRBV18
len: 13
j_gene: TRBJ2-7

CDR3aa: CASSLSQGADTQYF
abundance: few
v_gene: TRBV12-3/TRBV12-4
len: 14
j_gene: TRBJ2-3

CDR3aa: CAWSVNSRAAGYGYTF
abundance: few
v_gene: TRBV30
len: 16
j_gene: TRBJ1-2

CDR3aa: CSVHDGHNQPQHF
abundance: NA
v_gene: TRBV29-1
len: 13
j_gene: TRBJ1-5

CDR3aa: CASSPQASGASYEQYF
abundance: NA
v_gene: TRBV5-1
len: 16
j_gene: TRBJ2-7

CDR3aa: CAISGLAGGLAYNEQFF
abundance: few
v_gene: TRBV10-3
len: 17
j_gene: TRBJ2-1

CDR3aa: CASSSFGTPLHF
abundance: few
v_gene: TRBV12-3/TRBV12-4
len: 12
j_gene: TRBJ1-6

CDR3aa: CASSMPSGSSRDEQFF
abundance: NA
v_gene: TRBV19
len: 16
j_gene: TRBJ2-1

CDR3aa: CASSGTGGGEQYF
abundance: NA
v_gene: TRBV2
len: 13
j_gene: TRBJ2-7

CDR3aa: CASSQAAQSETQYF
abundance: NA
v_gene: TRBV4-1
len: 14
j_gene: TRBJ2-5

CDR3aa: CASSLAAGANTGELFF
abundance: few
v_gene: TRBV7-7
len: 16
j_gene: TRBJ2-2

CDR3aa: CASKLGGTDTQYF
abundance: few
v_gene: TRBV6-1
len: 13
j_gene: TRBJ2-3

CDR3aa: CASSVALLGGGTGELFF
abundance: NA
v_gene: TRBV9
len: 17
j_gene: TRBJ2-2

CDR3aa: CASSRISGRAQNIQYF
abundance: many
v_gene: TRBV11-2
len: 16
j_gene: TRBJ2-4

CDR3aa: CASSYLPGAQETQYF
abundance: NA
v_gene: TRBV6-5
len: 15
j_gene: TRBJ2-5

CDR3aa: CASSPGRDTGELFF
abundance: NA
v_gene: TRBV7-3
len: 14
j_gene: TRBJ2-2

CDR3aa: CASNFFQGYGYTF
abundance: NA
v_gene: TRBV12-3/TRBV12-4
len: 13
j_gene: TRBJ1-2

CDR3aa: CASSAQTGGQGEAFF
abundance: few
v_gene: TRBV9
len: 15
j_gene: TRBJ1-1

CDR3aa: CSVRGQGNYGYTF
abundance: few
v_gene: TRBV29-1
len: 13
j_gene: TRBJ1-2

CDR3aa: CATSDPSTGNREQYF
abundance: many
v_gene: TRBV24-1
len: 15
j_gene: TRBJ2-7

CDR3aa: CASSPPGTRAGNEQFF
abundance: many
v_gene: TRBV7-8
len: 16
j_gene: TRBJ2-1

CDR3aa: CASSQDVAGSTDTQYF
abundance: few
v_gene: TRBV4-2
len: 16
j_gene: TRBJ2-3

CDR3aa: CASSPLPKTSSYNEQFF
abundance: few
v_gene: TRBV7-9
len: 17
j_gene: TRBJ2-1

CDR3aa: CASSPHNSGAGYGYTF
abundance: few
v_gene: TRBV12-3/TRBV12-4
len: 16
j_gene: TRBJ1-2

CDR3aa: CASSLGAAKNIQYF
abundance: NA
v_gene: TRBV7-8
len: 14
j_gene: TRBJ2-4

CDR3aa: CASSLSLAVVTDTQYF
abundance: NA
v_gene: TRBV27
len: 16
j_gene: TRBJ2-3

CDR3aa: CASSLAPPGELFF
abundance: NA
v_gene: TRBV7-2
len: 13
j_gene: TRBJ2-2

CDR3aa: CASSRRPASNEQFF
abundance: few
v_gene: TRBV4-1
len: 14
j_gene: TRBJ2-1

CDR3aa: CATSDPAGTYEQYF
abundance: many
v_gene: TRBV24-1
len: 14
j_gene: TRBJ2-7

CDR3aa: CASSPKVTGYGYTF
abundance: few
v_gene: TRBV12-3/TRBV12-4
len: 14
j_gene: TRBJ1-2

CDR3aa: CASSAPLRDRSRNEQFF
abundance: few
v_gene: TRBV9
len: 17
j_gene: TRBJ2-1

CDR3aa: CASSVSGSNYEQYF
abundance: NA
v_gene: TRBV7-2
len: 14
j_gene: TRBJ2-7

CDR3aa: CASSQVGNQPQHF
abundance: NA
v_gene: TRBV4-1
len: 13
j_gene: TRBJ1-5

CDR3aa: CASSPYKGEQYF
abundance: few
v_gene: TRBV5-1
len: 12
j_gene: TRBJ2-7

CDR3aa: CASSSGPSGSYEQYF
abundance: few
v_gene: TRBV7-2
len: 15
j_gene: TRBJ2-7

CDR3aa: CASSPDRSYGYTF
abundance: NA
v_gene: TRBV5-1
len: 13
j_gene: TRBJ1-2

CDR3aa: CSVEERRGHYGYTF
abundance: few
v_gene: TRBV29-1
len: 14
j_gene: TRBJ1-2

CDR3aa: CASSGGQGTEKLFF
abundance: NA
v_gene: TRBV12-3/TRBV12-4
len: 14
j_gene: TRBJ1-4

CDR3aa: CASKPVGGSNQPQHF
abundance: few
v_gene: TRBV6-5
len: 15
j_gene: TRBJ1-5

CDR3aa: CSASPSGSTYEQYF
abundance: few
v_gene: TRBV20-1
len: 14
j_gene: TRBJ2-7

CDR3aa: CASSLAPRLYEQYF
abundance: few
v_gene: TRBV7-9
len: 14
j_gene: TRBJ2-7

CDR3aa: CASSLGGSGDNEQFF
abundance: NA
v_gene: TRBV4-2
len: 15
j_gene: TRBJ2-1

CDR3aa: CASSLPPIAGGPNEQFF
abundance: NA
v_gene: TRBV5-1
len: 17
j_gene: TRBJ2-1

CDR3aa: CASTFGGAMDTQYF
abundance: many
v_gene: TRBV7-6
len: 14
j_gene: TRBJ2-3

CDR3aa: CASSYSKQGSGNTIYF
abundance: many
v_gene: TRBV6-5
len: 16
j_gene: TRBJ1-3